What follows is one T cell receptor beta chain and its context. Its antigen is unknown. No base qualities exist here, and no much larger clone lies one base off it. The entry originates in a study of blood T cell repertoires in COVID-19 (TCRdb year 2020). Turning to the overall study: Samples covering the acute and convalescent phases of COVID-19 were provided by collaborators in the United States, Italy and Spain. The prospective study material was composed of cDNA or gDNA derived from T cells, B-cell-depleted T cells, or PBMCs. Deeply sampled blood TCRbeta repertoires from subjects exposed to, actively infected with, or recovered from COVID-19 were included in the dataset. The repertoires were made available in a free public database intended to serve as a resource for research on the immune response to SARS-CoV-2. The samples were drawn from the first 160 participants of the ongoing ImmuneRACE study and from under 1,500 subjects provided by 6 global collaborators. The sample metadata nearly always contained a de-identified subject ID, COVID-19 status, age in years and sex. Where available, HLA class I and class II types were obtained from metadata supplied by the sample provider rather than from assay-based typing.

Spanning cysteine to phenylalanine, the CDR3 consists of 11 amino acids. The read is trimmed to its CDR3 DNA, 33 bases read in frame from base 1. V is cut by 2 bases and J by 8 bases, and the space between the germline ends is 4 bases. The germline V gene provides CDR1 SGHVS and CDR2 FQNEAQ. Collaborating institutions collected whole blood in K2EDTA tubes following their own protocols. Collaborator samples were shipped for TCRbeta analysis as frozen whole blood, isolated PBMCs, or DNA extracted from either sample type. TCRbeta CDR3 regions were amplified from genomic DNA by means of the immunoSEQ Assay, a bias-controlled multiplex PCR. The original pipeline was this. Nucleated cell counts per sample were estimated from amplification of reference gene primers within the assay. To quantify the absolute abundance of each unique TCRbeta CDR3 rearrangement, sequence reads were collapsed and filtered. For each sample, productive Simpson clonality was calculated by taking the square root of Simpson's diversity index across productive rearrangements. The clones in this table, taken by TCRdb from immuneACCESS, are in-frame only. Not every clone is retained; where verified, under half of the shortfall comes from an unresolved V gene, and the cause of the rest is unknown. For V, J and clone size, that table is used; D and trimming come from the DNA. The sample records some 120,000 clones, roughly 79% of which are singletons. The ten biggest clones cover 10% to 12% of the sample.

On the study overall, not on this receptor specifically: Clinical and demographic metadata were provided uncurated, with the amount varying by source and participant.

The sample consisted of peripheral blood. This chain joins TRBV7-8 to TRBJ2-1, with the identity of the D gene unclear. This TCR came from a human donor in a cohort sampled during active COVID-19. The nucleotide sequence reads TGTGCCAGCAGCTTAATCGATGAGCAGTTCTTC. Protein translation: CASSLIDEQFF. With all but the CDR3 taken from the reference TRBV7-8 and TRBJ2-1 genes, the full variable domain is: GAGVSQSPRYKVAKRGQDVALRCDPISGHVSLFWYQQALGQGPEFLTYFQNEAQLDKSGLPSDRFFAERPEGSVSTLKIQRTQQEDSAVYLCASSLIDEQFFGPGTRLTVL.